The clone carrying this TCR beta chain occurred a few times. Antigen: not known. With 4 bases clipped from V and 9 bases from J, the junction kept 7 bases outside the gene matches. Germline V CDR1 and CDR2: LGHDT, YNNKEL (reference sequence). The CDR3 sequence is 13 residues long. A second PCR of about 7 to 12 cycles used a sample-barcoded 5' primer and a J-beta primer mix. Each cDNA molecule carried a tag from a template-switch adaptor that contained 12 random nucleotides. TCRdb reprocessed the 5' RACE reads with MiXCR, giving one entry per CDR3 protein. The sample lists about 1,600,000 distinct CDR3 sequences, about 43% seen once, with roughly 7.9% in the top ten. This specimen comes from a study of blood T cells in healthy people across ages. Study observations and caveats: The study lacked donor CMV status, which possibly confounded expanded clonotype changes. Donors of long life had a larger count of naive CD4+ cells and greater diversity than aged donors.

Extracted total RNA amounted to at least 6 micrograms for each sample. The material sequenced was blood. V gene TRBV3-1 combines with J gene TRBJ1-1; 8 bases are shared with TRBD1. This sequence was found in a woman aged 18-35 years in good health. The CDR3 sequence: CASSRRDRHQAFF. CDR3 DNA sequence: TGTGCCAGCAGCCGCCGGGACAGGCATCAAGCTTTCTTT.